This T cell receptor beta chain appears in the sequencing data of a study of OX40 agonist ivuxolimab in advanced cancers. The study's findings and limits: Among T cells, CD8+ cells averaged more expanded clones than CD4+ cells. Patients with a partial response at 0.1-3.0 mg/kg had among the lowest clonal expansion.

On this clone itself: Its antigen is undetermined.

The repertoire was sequenced with immunoSEQ multiplex PCR; TCRdb's copy has only in-frame clones and lacks some. The repertoire consists of approximately 100,000 clones, with about 90% occurring once and the leading ten covering roughly 1.6%. The receptor was derived from an adult with an advanced solid tumor such as melanoma, head and neck, liver or kidney cancer. The material sequenced was CD4+ or CD8+ T cells sorted from blood, taken in a trial of the OX40 agonist ivuxolimab.

CDR3 sequence (DNA): TGTGCCAGCAGCCCCGGCGGGTACATAGAATTCTACACCTTC. The encoded protein is CASSPGGYIEFYTF. The V gene is TRBV7-6, the J gene TRBJ1-2, with D unresolved. V lost 5 bases and J lost 10, with 20 bases in between. The CDR3 loop spans 14 amino acids. CDR1 SGHVS and CDR2 FNYEAQ come from the germline V gene.